The 22 T cell receptor beta chains listed next were all sequenced from one sample in a study of identical twins (dated by TCRdb to about 2016). To prepare the library, 5' RACE was applied. Sequenced using an Illumina HiSeq 2000. TCRdb took the public reads, trimmed them with fastp at Q25, ran MiXCR for clone calling and kept in-frame beta chains. Identical CDR3 protein sequences are pooled into one entry, listed with their most common genes and DNA. The sample profile shows roughly 480,000 distinct CDR3 sequences; 24% of them were found once. Clones ranked in the top ten supply 2.9% of the sample. The sample was also linked to a second study, of T cells expressing NK-cell markers.

Sequencing was done on a sample of CD4+ T cells sorted from blood. Receptors originate from a woman aged 18-29 years in good health.

This chain links TRBV6-1 with TRBJ2-6, with 7 bases that match TRBD1. The trim removed 6 bases at V and 5 bases at J, leaving 7 bases unmatched. CDR1 and CDR2 (germline): MNHNS, SASEGT. There are 15 residues in the CDR3. The CDR3, as DNA: TGTGCCAGCAGGCCGAGACAGGGAAGGGCCAACGTCCTGACTTTC. Its protein product is CASRPRQGRANVLTF.

This clonotype was seen more than once but under ten times. V is TRBV12-3 or TRBV12-4 and J is TRBJ1-5, with 10 bases that match TRBD1. The CDR3 loop spans 16 amino acids. Losses at the gene ends were 2 bases for V and 7 bases for J; bases not matched to a gene: 8. CDR3 sequence (DNA): TGTGCCAGCAGTTTACCGGGACAGGGGTATATACAGCCCCAGCATTTT. This encodes CASSLPGQGYIQPQHF.

This clonotype was seen a handful of times. The genes are TRBV20-1 and TRBJ2-7; tentative D call: TRBD2 (6 bases). Germline CDR1 is DFQATT and CDR2 is SNEGSKA (reference sequence). This CDR3 contains 13 residues. Deletions cut 5 bases from V and 3 bases from J, with 14 bases between. As DNA, the CDR3 is TGCAGTGCTGGGGGGACCCGGCTCTACGAGCAGTACTTC. Encoded protein: CSAGGTRLYEQYF.

This clonotype was detected a few times. The chain joins TRBV12-3 or TRBV12-4 to TRBJ1-5; unclear D gene. CDR3 size: 16 residues. V was pared by 3 bases and J by 0 bases, with 12 bases between. The CDR3 spells CASSLRPIVSNQPQHF. CDR3 coding DNA: TGTGCCAGCAGTTTGAGACCTATAGTTAGCAATCAGCCCCAGCATTTT.

This clonotype was seen only a few times. The J gene is TRBJ2-5, the V gene TRBV5-1; no clear D. The CDR3 length is 14 residues. V was cut by 0 bases and J by 0 bases, with 6 bases left in between. Germline CDR1 SGHRS, CDR2 YFSETQ. CDR3: CASSLVPNQETQYF. The CDR3 nucleotides read TGCGCCAGCAGCTTGGTGCCGAACCAAGAGACCCAGTACTTC.

This clonotype has just a few counts. This chain uses TRBV5-1 with TRBJ2-7; 9 positions match TRBD1. Trimming cost V 2 bases and J 4 bases; bases outside gene matches: 4. CDR1 is SGHRS and CDR2 is YFSETQ in the germline V gene. The CDR3 loop spans 14 amino acids. The CDR3 loop is CASSFGTGLYEQYF. The DNA of the CDR3 is TGCGCCAGCAGCTTCGGGACAGGGTTGTACGAGCAGTACTTC.

The chain is built from TRBV20-1 and TRBJ2-4, with D perhaps matching TRBD2 (7 bases). V shed 0 bases and J shed 7 bases, with 16 bases lying between them. The CDR3 is 15 amino acids. Germline V gives CDR1 DFQATT, CDR2 SNEGSKA (reference sequence). CDR3 loop: CSARDQWGGRNIQYF. The CDR3 DNA sequence: TGCAGTGCTAGAGATCAGTGGGGGGGCCGGAACATTCAGTACTTC.

This chain joins TRBV12-3 or TRBV12-4 and TRBJ2-2; D gene ambiguous. The CDR3 contains 10 residues. Trimming took 7 bases from V and 6 from J, leaving 3 bases between them. The CDR3 reads CASIPGELFF. CDR3 DNA sequence: TGTGCCAGCATCCCCGGGGAGCTGTTTTTT.

This clonotype turned up a few times. The V and J genes are TRBV5-1 and TRBJ1-1, with D hard to call. The CDR3 spans 16 residues. Trimming stripped 2 bases from V and 6 bases from J, with 20 bases between. Germline V CDR1 and CDR2: SGHRS, YFSETQ. The CDR3 DNA reads as TGCGCCAGCAGCTTAAGCTACAGAGAGGCCTTGGCTGAAGCTTTCTTT. This codes for CASSLSYREALAEAFF.

The chain joins TRBV2 to TRBJ2-7; 12 nucleotides line up with TRBD2. CDR1 is SNHLY, CDR2 FYNNEI, per germline. J was trimmed by 5 bases and V by 5 bases; bases with no gene match: 4. This CDR3 contains 14 residues. CDR3 coding DNA: TGTGCCAGCAGTCGGACTAGCGGGAATCACGAGCAGTACTTC. Its protein product is CASSRTSGNHEQYF.

This clonotype was seen a handful of times. The chain links TRBV15 to TRBJ1-6; no clear D gene. The germline CDR1 and CDR2 sequences are LNHNV and YYDKDF (reference sequence). This CDR3 region has 13 residues. Trimming removed 8 bases at V and 6 bases at J, with 11 bases between. This chain's CDR3 is CATQSSFNSPLHF. The CDR3 region has the DNA TGTGCCACCCAGAGCAGTTTTAATTCACCCCTCCACTTT.

This sequence joins TRBV4-3 and TRBJ2-1, with TRBD2 matching 8 bases. Trimming cost V 2 bases and J 7 bases; bases outside gene matches: 7. The CDR3 is made up of 15 amino acids. Germline V gene lookup returns CDR1 LGHNA and CDR2 YSLEER. CDR3 in amino acids: CASSQSGLVANEQFF. The CDR3, as DNA: TGCGCCAGCAGCCAATCGGGACTAGTGGCGAATGAGCAGTTCTTC.

The chain recombines TRBV11-2 with TRBJ2-1, with D perhaps being TRBD1 or TRBD2 (5 bases each). V was clipped by 6 bases and J by 2 bases, with 17 bases between them. This CDR3 has 16 residues. Germline CDR1 is SGHAT and CDR2 is FQNNGV. CDR3 sequence reads: CASRFLRGRTYNEQFF. The CDR3 DNA follows: TGTGCCAGCAGGTTCCTTCGGGGACGAACCTACAATGAGCAGTTCTTC.

Points on this clonotype: The junction departs from germline at one end; a sequencing error may be responsible. The chain joins TRBV5-5 to TRBJ2-7; D call uncertain. The length of the CDR3 is 13 residues. The germline CDR1 and CDR2 sequences are SGHKS and YYEKEE (reference sequence). The CDR3 spells CASSLVGSYEQHF. As DNA, the CDR3 is TGTGCCAGCAGCTTGGTAGGCAGCTACGAGCAGCACTTC.

This clonotype was counted a few times. This sequence joins TRBV7-9 and TRBJ2-7, with TRBD1 identical over 9 bases. In germline, CDR1 is SEHNR, CDR2 FQNEAQ (reference sequence). The trim removed 5 bases at V and 4 bases at J, leaving 9 bases unmatched. This CDR3 is 15 amino acids long. CDR3 amino acids: CASSAEPGQGYEQYF. The CDR3 DNA reads TGTGCCAGCAGCGCTGAGCCGGGACAGGGTTACGAGCAGTACTTC.

The rearrangement uses TRBV5-1 and TRBJ1-6; D is unclear. V shed 0 bases and J shed 0 bases, with 7 bases lying between them. Per the germline V gene, CDR1 is SGHRS and CDR2 is YFSETQ. There are 16 residues in the CDR3. In DNA form, the CDR3 reads TGCGCCAGCAGCTTGGGCGGGCCCTCCTATAATTCACCCCTCCACTTT. The encoded protein is CASSLGGPSYNSPLHF.

The CDR3 is CASSNDRGSYNEQFF. For the CDR3, the DNA is TGTGCCAGCAGCAATGACAGGGGATCCTACAATGAGCAGTTCTTC. This chain uses TRBV7-2 with TRBJ2-1; TRBD1 matches at 8 bases. V trimming: 5 bases; J trimming: 1 base; junction bases outside the gene matches: 4. This CDR3 is built from 15 residues. Germline lookup yields CDR1 SGHTA and CDR2 FQGNSA.

In this sample, this clonotype turned up a few times. The rearrangement links TRBV10-3 to TRBJ2-7, with a tentative D call TRBD1 (6 bases). V lost 3 bases to trimming and J lost 2 bases, with 11 bases between them. CDR3 length: 14 amino acids. Germline V gene sequence: CDR1 ENHRY, CDR2 SYGVKD. The CDR3 coding sequence is TGTGCCATCAGTGATCCGGGACATACCTACGAGCAGTACTTC. This sequence encodes CAISDPGHTYEQYF.

The chain joins TRBV9 to TRBJ2-5, with TRBD2 identical over 12 bases. This CDR3 region has 16 residues. The V and J ends lost 5 bases and 5 bases, in that order; junction bases with no gene match: 10. Germline V gene sequence: CDR1 SGDLS, CDR2 YYNGEE. The CDR3 DNA sequence: TGTGCCAGCAGTGAAGATTCAGGACTAGCGGGGGAGACCCAGTACTTC. Amino acids: CASSEDSGLAGETQYF.

This chain uses TRBV20-1 with TRBJ2-5; 7 bases agree with TRBD2. V trimming: 1 base; J trimming: 9 bases; junction bases outside the gene matches: 11. CDR3 length: 14 amino acids. Germline V gene lookup returns CDR1 DFQATT and CDR2 SNEGSKA (reference sequence). CDR3 DNA sequence: TGCAGTGCTAGAGGTGCTAGCGGTTCAATGGCCCAGTACTTC. Translated, it gives CSARGASGSMAQYF.

The chain uses TRBV10-3 and TRBJ2-2; no definite D call. This CDR3 has 14 amino acids. Trimming pared 4 bases from V and 6 bases from J, leaving 12 bases between. Germline V gene data show CDR1 as ENHRY and CDR2 as SYGVKD. The CDR3: CAISATAGAGELFF. In DNA form, the CDR3 reads TGTGCCATCAGTGCAACTGCTGGCGCCGGGGAGCTGTTTTTT.

This chain uses TRBV3-1 with TRBJ2-7; 7 positions match TRBD1. Germline-derived CDR1 and CDR2 are LGHDT and YNNKEL (reference sequence). V shed 3 bases and J 6 bases; nucleotides not matched to a gene: 5. CDR3 length: 13 residues. CDR3 amino acids: CASSQRQGSEQYF. CDR3 DNA sequence: TGTGCCAGCAGCCAGCGACAGGGTAGCGAGCAGTACTTC.